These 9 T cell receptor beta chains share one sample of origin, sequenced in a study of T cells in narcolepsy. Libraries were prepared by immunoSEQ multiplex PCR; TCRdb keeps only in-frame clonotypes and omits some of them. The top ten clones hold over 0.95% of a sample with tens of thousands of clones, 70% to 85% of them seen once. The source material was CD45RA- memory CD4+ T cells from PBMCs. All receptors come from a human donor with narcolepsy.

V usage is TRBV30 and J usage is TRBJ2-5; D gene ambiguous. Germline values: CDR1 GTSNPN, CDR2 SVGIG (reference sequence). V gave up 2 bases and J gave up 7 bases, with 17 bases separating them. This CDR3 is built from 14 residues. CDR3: CAWSFGSVLGTQYF. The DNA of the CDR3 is TGTGCCTGGAGTTTTGGCAGCGTTCTGGGGACCCAGTACTTC.

CDR3 region: CASSPPTGGDAGDTQYF. Here the CDR3 DNA reads TGTGCCAGCTCACCACCCACAGGGGGGGACGCGGGTGATACGCAGTATTTT. The chain carries TRBV18 and TRBJ2-3; the D gene is possibly TRBD1 (8 bases). The germline gives CDR1 KGHSH, CDR2 LQKENI. This CDR3 is built from 17 residues. Trimming removed 0 bases from V and 6 bases from J, with 19 bases in between.

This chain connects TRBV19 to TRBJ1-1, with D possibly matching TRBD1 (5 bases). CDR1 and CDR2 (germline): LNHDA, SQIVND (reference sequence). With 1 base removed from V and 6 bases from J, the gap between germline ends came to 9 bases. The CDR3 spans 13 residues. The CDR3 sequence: CASSIGQFSEAFF. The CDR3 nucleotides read TGTGCCAGTAGTATAGGACAGTTTTCTGAAGCTTTCTTT.

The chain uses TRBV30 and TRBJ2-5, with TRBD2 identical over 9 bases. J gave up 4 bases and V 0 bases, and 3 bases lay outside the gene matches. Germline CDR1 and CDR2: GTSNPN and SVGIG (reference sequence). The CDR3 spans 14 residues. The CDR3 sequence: CAWSVQAGGETQYF. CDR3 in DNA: TGTGCCTGGAGTGTACAAGCGGGGGGAGAGACCCAGTACTTC.

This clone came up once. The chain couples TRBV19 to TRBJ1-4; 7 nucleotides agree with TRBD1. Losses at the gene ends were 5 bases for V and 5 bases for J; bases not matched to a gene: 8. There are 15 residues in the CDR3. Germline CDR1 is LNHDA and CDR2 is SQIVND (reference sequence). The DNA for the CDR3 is TGTGCCAGTAGTTCTCCCAGGGGGTTAAATGAAAAACTGTTTTTT. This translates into CASSSPRGLNEKLFF. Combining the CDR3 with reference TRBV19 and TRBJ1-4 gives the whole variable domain DGGITQSPKYLFRKEGQNVTLSCEQNLNHDAMYWYRQDPGQGLRLIYYSQIVNDFQKGDIAEGYSVSREKKESFPLTVTSAQKNPTAFYLCASSSPRGLNEKLFFGSGTQLSVL.

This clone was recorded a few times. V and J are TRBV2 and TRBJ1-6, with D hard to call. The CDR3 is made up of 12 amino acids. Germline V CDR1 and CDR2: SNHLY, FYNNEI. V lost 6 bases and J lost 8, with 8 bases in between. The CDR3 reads CASRGMDSPLHF. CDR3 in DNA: TGTGCCAGCAGGGGAATGGATTCACCCCTCCACTTT. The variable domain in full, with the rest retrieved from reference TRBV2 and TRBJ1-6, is EPEVTQTPSHQVTQMGQEVILRCVPISNHLYFYWYRQILGQKVEFLVSFYNNEISEKSEIFDDQFSVERPDGSNFTLKIRSTKLEDSAMYFCASRGMDSPLHFGNGTRLTVT.

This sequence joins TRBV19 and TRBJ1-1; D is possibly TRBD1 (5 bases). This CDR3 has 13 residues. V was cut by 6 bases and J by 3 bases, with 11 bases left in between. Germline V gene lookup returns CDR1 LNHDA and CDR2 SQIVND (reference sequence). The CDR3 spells CASRTESYTEAFF. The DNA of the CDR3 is TGTGCCAGTAGGACAGAGTCTTACACTGAAGCTTTCTTT. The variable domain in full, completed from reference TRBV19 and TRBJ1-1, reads DGGITQSPKYLFRKEGQNVTLSCEQNLNHDAMYWYRQDPGQGLRLIYYSQIVNDFQKGDIAEGYSVSREKKESFPLTVTSAQKNPTAFYLCASRTESYTEAFFGQGTRLTVV.

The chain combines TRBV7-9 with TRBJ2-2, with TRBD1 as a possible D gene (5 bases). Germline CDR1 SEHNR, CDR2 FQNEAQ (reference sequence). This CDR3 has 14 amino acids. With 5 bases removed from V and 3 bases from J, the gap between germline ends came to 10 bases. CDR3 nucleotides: TGTGCCAGCAGCCATGACAGATACACCGGGGAGCTGTTTTTT. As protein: CASSHDRYTGELFF.

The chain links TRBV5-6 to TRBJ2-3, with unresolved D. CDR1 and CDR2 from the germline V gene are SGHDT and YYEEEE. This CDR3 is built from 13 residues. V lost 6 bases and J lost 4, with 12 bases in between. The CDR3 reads CASTPPRADTQYF. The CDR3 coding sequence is TGTGCCAGCACCCCTCCCCGCGCAGATACGCAGTATTTT.